This T cell receptor beta chain stems from a study of OX40 agonist ivuxolimab in advanced cancers. Regarding the study as a whole: Compared with others, partial responders at 0.1-3.0 mg/kg displayed clonal expansion among the lowest. In CD8+ T cells, expanded clones were on average more numerous than in CD4+.

Per the germline V gene, CDR1 is GTSNPN and CDR2 is SVGIG (reference sequence). The CDR3 spans 18 residues. Trimming removed 6 bases from V and 0 bases from J; junction bases left unmatched: 12. Turning to this clone: Its antigen is not identified.

Only in-frame clones appear in the TCRdb table, and some are missing; sequencing was by immunoSEQ multiplex PCR. Of approximately 74,000 clones in the sample, roughly 91% were seen once. Blood sampling took place at baseline, cycle 4 day 1, and cycle 7 day 1. V gene TRBV30 combines with J gene TRBJ1-6, with 9 bases that match TRBD1. The clonotype comes from an adult with an advanced solid tumor such as melanoma, head and neck, liver or kidney cancer. The sample was CD4+ or CD8+ T cells sorted from blood, taken in a trial of the OX40 agonist ivuxolimab. The CDR3 loop reads CACVSGQGFASYNSPLHF. The CDR3, as DNA: TGTGCCTGTGTCTCGGGACAGGGCTTTGCCTCCTATAATTCACCCCTCCACTTT.